This T cell receptor (beta chain) was found in a study of T cells in Graves' hyperthyroidism and ophthalmopathy (dated by TCRdb to between 2017 and 2020). Regarding the research as a whole: Peripheral blood samples were taken at the time of initial diagnosis, prior to any treatment. A discovery cohort of fewer than 110 patients, approximately 44 with Graves' ophthalmopathy and approximately 60 with stable Graves' hyperthyroidism, was used to find distinguishing TCR V-J signatures. Prospective prediction of ophthalmopathy was tested in an independent validation cohort of 18 to 20 hyperthyroidism patients and around 16 patients who later progressed to ophthalmopathy. The 100 discovery patients were randomly divided into training and test sets at a 7:3 ratio. In addition, the study compared T-cell repertoires in thyroid tissue and in blood from five or six Graves' hyperthyroidism patients. Once sampling was done, hyperthyroidism patients were given methimazole at a starting dose of 30 mg daily, whereas ophthalmopathy patients were given high-dose intravenous methylprednisolone. The paper describes TCR Vbeta CDR3 sequencing of fewer than 150 peripheral blood samples, made up of roughly 40 ophthalmopathy patients, approximately 76 hyperthyroidism patients and 17 progressor patients.

CDR1 and CDR2 were assigned from the germline V gene as MDHEN and SYDVKM. V drops 6 bases and J drops 8 bases, leaving 16 bases in between. The CDR3, cysteine through phenylalanine, is 14 amino acids long. Only CDR3 DNA is held: 42 bases, read in frame from base 1. The TCR beta CDR3 regions were amplified from RNA transcripts. For the first round of RT-PCR on the TCR CDR3, the HTBI primer set was used together with the Qiagen OneStep RT-PCR kit. A second multiplex PCR round built the libraries, followed by size selection and purification. Paired-end sequencing of the libraries was performed with 100 bp reads on an Illumina HiSeq2000. The published analysis was carried out like this. SOAPnuke was used to process the raw data, removing reads that contained adapters or uncalled bases, had a mean Phred below 15, or lacked an exact match to the constant primer or identifier. High-quality paired reads were merged with COPE v1.2.5, and unique nucleotide sequences were defined as clonotypes. MiTCR v1.1 was used to align clonotypes to the IMGT TRBV, TRBD and TRBJ reference segments. The analysis was restricted to V-J combinations with a frequency above 0.0001, which together covered roughly 99% of the repertoires. A TCS score was defined as the ratio of F50 (clonal expansion) to E x V (chaos), with BLOSUM62-based TCRdist applied between CDR3 peptides within each V-J. Welch's t-statistics and random forest reduced 450 to 600 V-J features to roughly 13, which were used in a naive Bayes classifier (R e1071). TCRdb reran the public reads through fastp at Q25 and MiXCR, keeping productive beta chains. Rows are unified per CDR3 protein, each entry keeping the most common DNA and genes. The V and J calls and clone size come from TCRdb's table, not from the authors' own analysis. The sample profile shows 250,000 to 300,000 distinct CDR3 sequences; roughly an eighth of them were found once. The ten largest clones represent 7.9% of the sample.

This clonotype was detected ten times or more. Its antigen remains unidentified. One base away there is no much larger clone; base qualities are not given. Beyond this particular receptor, the publication reports: Most expanded thyroid clonotypes (frequency above 0.001) were also found in blood, which suggests that blood repertoires may mirror thyroid immune responses. Ophthalmopathy was separated from stable hyperthyroidism by a 13 V-J signature model, with about 86% sensitivity and roughly 84% specificity obtained in cross-validation and 80%/75% obtained in testing. In validation, the model predicted progression to ophthalmopathy a median of roughly 6.1 months before onset, with around 70% sensitivity and just under 75% specificity. No statistical method was used to fix the sample size in advance, and group allocation was not hidden from the investigators.

A patient counted as having stable Graves' hyperthyroidism if no progression to ophthalmopathy occurred over 18 months of follow-up. Hyperthyroidism patients were newly diagnosed, with disease duration under 2 months, and aged 18 to 65 years. The study excluded patients with uncontrolled infections, other autoimmune diseases, pregnancy or lactation. Diagnoses were established on the basis of clinical symptoms, serum thyroxine and TRAb, thyroid ultrasound, and orbital computed tomography. PBMCs were isolated from more than 8 ml of fresh peripheral blood by Ficoll-Paque density gradient centrifugation. Total RNA was extracted with Trizol reagent, and quality was checked on an Agilent 2100 Bioanalyzer.

The receptor comes from a woman between 35 and 50 years old with Graves' hyperthyroidism. Sequences were obtained from blood. The V and J segments used are TRBV28 and TRBJ1-4, with TRBD1 perhaps the D gene, on 5 matching bases. The nucleotides are TGTGCCAGCAGAAACCGGGACCGGAGCGAAAAACTGTTTTTT. The encoded protein is CASRNRDRSEKLFF.